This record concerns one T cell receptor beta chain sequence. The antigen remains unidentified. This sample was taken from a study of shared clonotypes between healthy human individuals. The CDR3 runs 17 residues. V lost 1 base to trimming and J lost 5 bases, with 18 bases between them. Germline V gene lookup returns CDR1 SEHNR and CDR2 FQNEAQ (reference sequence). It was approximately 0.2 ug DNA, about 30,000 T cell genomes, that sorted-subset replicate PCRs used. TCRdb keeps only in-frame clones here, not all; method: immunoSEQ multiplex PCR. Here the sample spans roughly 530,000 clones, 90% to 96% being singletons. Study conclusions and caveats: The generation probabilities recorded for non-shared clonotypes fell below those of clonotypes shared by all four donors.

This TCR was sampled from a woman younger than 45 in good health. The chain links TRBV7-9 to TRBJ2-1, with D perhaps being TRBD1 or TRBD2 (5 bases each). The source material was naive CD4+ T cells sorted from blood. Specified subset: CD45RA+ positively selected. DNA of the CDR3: TGTGCCAGCAGCTTAGGGTCGTGGGGGAGTAGAAACAATGAGCAGTTCTTC. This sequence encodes CASSLGSWGSRNNEQFF.